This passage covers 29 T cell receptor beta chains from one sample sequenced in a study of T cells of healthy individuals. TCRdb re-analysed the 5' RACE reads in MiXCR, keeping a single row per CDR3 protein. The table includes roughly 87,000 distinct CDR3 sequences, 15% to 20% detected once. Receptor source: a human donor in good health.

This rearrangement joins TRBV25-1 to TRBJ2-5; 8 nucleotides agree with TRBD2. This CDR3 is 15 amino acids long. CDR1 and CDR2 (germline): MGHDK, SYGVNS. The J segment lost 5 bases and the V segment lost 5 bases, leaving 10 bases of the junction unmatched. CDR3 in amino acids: CASSSVAGLGETQYF. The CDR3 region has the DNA TGTGCCAGCAGTTCAGTAGCGGGACTGGGGGAGACCCAGTACTTC.

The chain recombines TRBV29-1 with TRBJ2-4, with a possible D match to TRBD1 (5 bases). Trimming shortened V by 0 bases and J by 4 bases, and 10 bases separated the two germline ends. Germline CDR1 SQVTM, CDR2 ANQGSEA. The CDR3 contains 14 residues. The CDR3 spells CSVEDRAGKNIQYF. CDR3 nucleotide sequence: TGCAGCGTTGAAGATCGGGCAGGGAAAAACATTCAGTACTTC.

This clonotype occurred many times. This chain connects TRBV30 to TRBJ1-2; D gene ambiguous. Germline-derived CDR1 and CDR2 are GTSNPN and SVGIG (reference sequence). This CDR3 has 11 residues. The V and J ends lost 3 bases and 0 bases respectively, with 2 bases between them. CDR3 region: CAWRANYGYTF. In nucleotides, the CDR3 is TGTGCCTGGAGGGCTAACTATGGCTACACCTTC. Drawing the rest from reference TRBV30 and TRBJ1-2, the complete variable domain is SQTIHQWPATLVQPVGSPLSLECTVEGTSNPNLYWYRQAAGRGLQLLFYSVGIGQISSEVPQNLSASRPQDRQFILSSKKLLLSDSGFYLCAWRANYGYTFGSGTRLTVV.

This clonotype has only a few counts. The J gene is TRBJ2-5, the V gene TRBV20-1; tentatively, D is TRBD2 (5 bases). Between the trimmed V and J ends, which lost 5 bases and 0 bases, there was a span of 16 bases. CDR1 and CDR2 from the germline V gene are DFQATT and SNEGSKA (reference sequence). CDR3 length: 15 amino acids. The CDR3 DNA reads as TGCAGTGCTTTTAGTAGAGAGGGTTACCAAGAGACCCAGTACTTC. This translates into CSAFSREGYQETQYF.

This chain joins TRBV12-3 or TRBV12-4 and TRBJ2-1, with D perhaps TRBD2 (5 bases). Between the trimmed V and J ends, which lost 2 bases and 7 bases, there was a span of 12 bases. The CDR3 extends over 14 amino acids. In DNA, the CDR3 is TGTGCCAGCAGTTTAAGTACAGAGCGGAATGAGCAGTTCTTC. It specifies CASSLSTERNEQFF.

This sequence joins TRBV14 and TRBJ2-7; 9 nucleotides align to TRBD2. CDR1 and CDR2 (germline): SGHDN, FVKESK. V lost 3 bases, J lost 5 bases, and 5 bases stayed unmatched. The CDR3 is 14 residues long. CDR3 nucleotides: TGTGCCAGCAGCCACTTAGCGGGAGTTAACGAGCAGTACTTC. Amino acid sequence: CASSHLAGVNEQYF.

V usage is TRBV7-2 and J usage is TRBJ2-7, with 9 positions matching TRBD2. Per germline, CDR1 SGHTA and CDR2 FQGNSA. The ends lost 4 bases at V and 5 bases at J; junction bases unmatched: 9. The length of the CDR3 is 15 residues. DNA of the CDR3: TGTGCCAGCAGCTCCTCTAGCGGGGCCGGCCACGAGCAGTACTTC. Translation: CASSSSSGAGHEQYF.

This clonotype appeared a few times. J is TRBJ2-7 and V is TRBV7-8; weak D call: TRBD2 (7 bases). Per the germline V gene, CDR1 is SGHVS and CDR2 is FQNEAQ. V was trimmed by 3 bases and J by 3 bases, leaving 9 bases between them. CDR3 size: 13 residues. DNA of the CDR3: TGTGCCAGCAGCTTGGGGGGGCTCTACGAGCAGTACTTC. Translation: CASSLGGLYEQYF.

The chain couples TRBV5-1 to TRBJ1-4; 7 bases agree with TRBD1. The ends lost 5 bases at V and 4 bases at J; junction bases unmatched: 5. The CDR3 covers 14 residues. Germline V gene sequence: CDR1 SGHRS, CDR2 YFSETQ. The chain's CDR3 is CASRKTGLNEKLFF. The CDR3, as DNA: TGCGCCAGCAGGAAGACAGGGCTTAATGAAAAACTGTTTTTT.

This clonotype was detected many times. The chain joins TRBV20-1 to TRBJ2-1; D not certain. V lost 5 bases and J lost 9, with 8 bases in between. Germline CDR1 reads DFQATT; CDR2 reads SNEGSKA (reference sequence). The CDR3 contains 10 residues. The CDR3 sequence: CSALVGEQFF. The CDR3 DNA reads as TGCAGTGCTCTAGTGGGTGAGCAGTTCTTC.

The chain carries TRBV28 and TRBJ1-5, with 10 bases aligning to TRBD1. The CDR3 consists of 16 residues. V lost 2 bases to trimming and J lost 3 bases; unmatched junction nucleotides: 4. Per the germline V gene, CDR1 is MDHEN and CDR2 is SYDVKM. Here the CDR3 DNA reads TGTGCCAGCAGTTTAGGGACAGGGGCCTCCAATCAGCCCCAGCATTTT. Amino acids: CASSLGTGASNQPQHF. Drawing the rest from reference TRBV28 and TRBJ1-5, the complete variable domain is DVKVTQSSRYLVKRTGEKVFLECVQDMDHENMFWYRQDPGLGLRLIYFSYDVKMKEKGDIPEGYSVSREKKERFSLILESASTNQTSMYLCASSLGTGASNQPQHFGDGTRLSIL.

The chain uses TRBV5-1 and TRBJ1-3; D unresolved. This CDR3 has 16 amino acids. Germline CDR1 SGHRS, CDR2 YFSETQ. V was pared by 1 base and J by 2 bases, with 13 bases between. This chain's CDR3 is CASSLFPGVTGNTIYF. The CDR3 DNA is TGCGCCAGCAGCTTGTTTCCAGGAGTTACTGGAAACACCATATATTTT. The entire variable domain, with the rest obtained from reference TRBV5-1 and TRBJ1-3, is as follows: KAGVTQTPRYLIKTRGQQVTLSCSPISGHRSVSWYQQTPGQGLQFLFEYFSETQRNKGNFPGRFSGRQFSNSRSEMNVSTLELGDSALYLCASSLFPGVTGNTIYFGEGSWLTVV.

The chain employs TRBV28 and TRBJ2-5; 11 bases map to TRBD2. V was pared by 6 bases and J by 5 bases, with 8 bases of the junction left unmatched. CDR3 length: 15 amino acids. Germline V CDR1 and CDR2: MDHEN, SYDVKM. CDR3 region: CASSPLGLAEETQYF. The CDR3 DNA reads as TGTGCCAGCAGCCCCCTGGGACTAGCGGAGGAGACCCAGTACTTC.

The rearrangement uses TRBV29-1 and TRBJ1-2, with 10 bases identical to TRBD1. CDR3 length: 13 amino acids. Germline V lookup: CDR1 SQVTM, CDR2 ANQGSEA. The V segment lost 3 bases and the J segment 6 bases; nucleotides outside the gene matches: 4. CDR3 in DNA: TGCAGCGTTGACGCGGGGACAGGGGATGGCTACACCTTC. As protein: CSVDAGTGDGYTF.

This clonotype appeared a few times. Here the CDR3 DNA reads TGTGCCAGCAGTTACGGGGACACCATATATTTT. It codes for CASSYGDTIYF. The chain recombines TRBV6-5 with TRBJ1-3; no firm D call. Germline V CDR1 and CDR2: MNHEY, SVGAGI. The CDR3 covers 11 residues. Trimming took off 2 bases at V and 8 bases at J, with 4 bases between the two ends.

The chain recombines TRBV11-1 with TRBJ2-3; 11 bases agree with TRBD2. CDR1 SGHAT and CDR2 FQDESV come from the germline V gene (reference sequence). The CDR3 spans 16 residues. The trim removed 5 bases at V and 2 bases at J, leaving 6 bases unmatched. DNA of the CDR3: TGTGCCAGCAGCCGGGGACTAGCGGTTCTCACAGATACGCAGTATTTT. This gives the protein CASSRGLAVLTDTQYF.

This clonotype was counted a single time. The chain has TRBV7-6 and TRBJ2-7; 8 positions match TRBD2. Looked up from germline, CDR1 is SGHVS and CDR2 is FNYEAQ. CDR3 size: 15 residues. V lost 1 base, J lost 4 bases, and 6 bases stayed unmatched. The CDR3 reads CASSLERGRGYEQYF. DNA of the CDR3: TGTGCCAGCAGCTTAGAGCGGGGGCGAGGGTACGAGCAGTACTTC.

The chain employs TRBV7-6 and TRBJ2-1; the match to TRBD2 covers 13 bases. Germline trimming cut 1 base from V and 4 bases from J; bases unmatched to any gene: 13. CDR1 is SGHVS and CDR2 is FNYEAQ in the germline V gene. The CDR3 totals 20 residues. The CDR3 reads CASSLVPLEMTSGGYNEQFF. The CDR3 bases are TGTGCCAGCAGCTTAGTCCCCCTCGAAATGACTAGCGGGGGGTACAATGAGCAGTTCTTC.

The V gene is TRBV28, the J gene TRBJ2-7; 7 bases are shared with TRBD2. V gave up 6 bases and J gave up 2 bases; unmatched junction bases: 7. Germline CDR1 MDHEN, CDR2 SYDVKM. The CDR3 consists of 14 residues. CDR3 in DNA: TGTGCCAGCAGCCCCCAGCGGGGTGCCTACGAGCAGTACTTC. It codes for CASSPQRGAYEQYF.

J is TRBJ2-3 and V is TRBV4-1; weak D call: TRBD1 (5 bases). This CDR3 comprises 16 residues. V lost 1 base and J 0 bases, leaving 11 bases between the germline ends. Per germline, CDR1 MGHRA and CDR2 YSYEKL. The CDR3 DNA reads TGCGCCAGCAGCCAAGCGGCAGGGCGCAGCACAGATACGCAGTATTTT. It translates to CASSQAAGRSTDTQYF.

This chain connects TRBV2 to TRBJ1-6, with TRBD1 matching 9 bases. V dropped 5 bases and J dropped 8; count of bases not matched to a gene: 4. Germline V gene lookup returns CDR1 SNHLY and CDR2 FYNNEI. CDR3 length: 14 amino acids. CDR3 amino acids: CASSNDRGYSPLHF. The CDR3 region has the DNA TGTGCCAGCAGTAACGACAGGGGGTATTCACCCCTCCACTTT. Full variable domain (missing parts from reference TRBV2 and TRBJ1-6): EPEVTQTPSHQVTQMGQEVILRCVPISNHLYFYWYRQILGQKVEFLVSFYNNEISEKSEIFDDQFSVERPDGSNFTLKIRSTKLEDSAMYFCASSNDRGYSPLHFGNGTRLTVT.

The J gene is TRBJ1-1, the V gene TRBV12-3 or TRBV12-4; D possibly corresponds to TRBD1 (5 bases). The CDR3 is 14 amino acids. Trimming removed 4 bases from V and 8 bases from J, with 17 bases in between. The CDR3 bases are TGTGCCAGCAGTTGGGGCGGAGGAAATAGGGAAGCTTTCTTT. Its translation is CASSWGGGNREAFF.

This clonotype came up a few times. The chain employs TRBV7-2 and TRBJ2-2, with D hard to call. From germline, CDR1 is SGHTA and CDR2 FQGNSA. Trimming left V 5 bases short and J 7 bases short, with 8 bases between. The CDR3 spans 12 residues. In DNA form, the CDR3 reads TGTGCCAGCAGCCAACAACTCGGGGAGCTGTTTTTT. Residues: CASSQQLGELFF.

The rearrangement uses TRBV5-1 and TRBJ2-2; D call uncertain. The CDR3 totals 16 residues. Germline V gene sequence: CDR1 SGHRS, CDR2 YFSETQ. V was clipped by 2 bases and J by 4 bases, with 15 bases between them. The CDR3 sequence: CASSLLGYSSTGELFF. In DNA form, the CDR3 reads TGCGCCAGCAGCTTATTGGGATATTCGAGCACCGGGGAGCTGTTTTTT.

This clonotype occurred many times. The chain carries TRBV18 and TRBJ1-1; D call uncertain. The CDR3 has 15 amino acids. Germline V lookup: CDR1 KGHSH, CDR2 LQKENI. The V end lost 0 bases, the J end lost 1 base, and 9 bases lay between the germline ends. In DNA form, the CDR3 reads TGTGCCAGCTCACCACCGGCGACAAGGAACACTGAAGCTTTCTTT. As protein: CASSPPATRNTEAFF.

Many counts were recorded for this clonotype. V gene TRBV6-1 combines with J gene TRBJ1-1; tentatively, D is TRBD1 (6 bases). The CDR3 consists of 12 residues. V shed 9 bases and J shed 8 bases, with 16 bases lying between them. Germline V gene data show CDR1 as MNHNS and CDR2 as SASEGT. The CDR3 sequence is CASKVRGQEAFF. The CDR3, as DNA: TGTGCCAGTAAAGTGAGAGGACAGGAAGCTTTCTTT.

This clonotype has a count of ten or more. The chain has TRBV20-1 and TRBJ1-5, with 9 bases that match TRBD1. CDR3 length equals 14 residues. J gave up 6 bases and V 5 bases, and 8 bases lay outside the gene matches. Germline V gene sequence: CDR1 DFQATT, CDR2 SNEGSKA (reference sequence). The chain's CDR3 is CSARQGGLTQPQHF. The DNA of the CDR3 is TGCAGTGCTCGACAGGGGGGTCTAACTCAGCCCCAGCATTTT.

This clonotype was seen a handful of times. The CDR3 loop reads CASRQDSALGLYGYTF. The CDR3 DNA reads as TGTGCCAGCCGGCAGGACAGTGCCCTGGGGCTCTATGGCTACACCTTC. The chain has TRBV3-1 and TRBJ1-2, with TRBD1 as a possible D gene (6 bases). The CDR3 spans 16 residues. The germline V gene encodes CDR1 LGHDT and CDR2 YNNKEL (reference sequence). The V and J ends lost 8 bases and 4 bases respectively, with 23 bases between them.

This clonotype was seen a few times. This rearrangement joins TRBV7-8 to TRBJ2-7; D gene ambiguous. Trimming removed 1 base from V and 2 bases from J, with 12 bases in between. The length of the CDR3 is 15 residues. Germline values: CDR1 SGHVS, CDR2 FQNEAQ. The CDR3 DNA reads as TGTGCCAGCAGCTTAGAGGCAGTCTCTACCTACGAGCAGTACTTC. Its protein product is CASSLEAVSTYEQYF.